These 3 T cell receptor beta chains were sequenced from one sample in a study of T cells in narcolepsy. Repertoires were generated with immunoSEQ multiplex PCR, while TCRdb's copy carries only in-frame clones and drops some. The sample lists tens of thousands of clones, approximately 89% seen once, with around 1.2% in the top ten. The specimen was CD45RA- memory CD4+ T cells from PBMCs. These receptors originate from a human donor with narcolepsy.

J is TRBJ2-2 and V is TRBV11-2; unclear D gene. V was shortened by 4 bases and J by 7 bases, with 19 bases between the two germline ends. CDR3 length: 16 amino acids. Per the germline V gene, CDR1 is SGHAT and CDR2 is FQNNGV. The CDR3, as DNA: TGTGCCAGCAGCTCCCTATTATTACAGTATGGCGGGGAGCTGTTTTTT. Its translation is CASSSLLLQYGGELFF. Drawing the rest from reference TRBV11-2 and TRBJ2-2, the complete variable domain is EAGVAQSPRYKIIEKRQSVAFWCNPISGHATLYWYQQILGQGPKLLIQFQNNGVVDDSQLPKDRFSAERLKGVDSTLKIQPAKLEDSAVYLCASSSLLLQYGGELFFGEGSRLTVL.

This chain connects TRBV7-9 to TRBJ2-1, with TRBD1 matching over 8 bases. Trimming at V came to 1 base and at J to 8 bases, leaving 10 bases not matched to a gene. CDR3 length: 16 residues. CDR1 SEHNR and CDR2 FQNEAQ come from the germline V gene (reference sequence). This CDR3 is CASSLDSGGDVDEQFF. DNA for the CDR3: TGTGCCAGCAGCTTAGACTCAGGGGGCGATGTTGATGAGCAGTTCTTC. Together with reference TRBV7-9 and TRBJ2-1, the CDR3 gives the full variable domain: DTGVSQNPRHKITKRGQNVTFRCDPISEHNRLYWYRQTLGQGPEFLTYFQNEAQLEKSRLLSDRFSAERPKGSFSTLEIQRTEQGDSAMYLCASSLDSGGDVDEQFFGPGTRLTVL.

The chain employs TRBV7-9 and TRBJ2-1, with D perhaps TRBD2 (6 bases). Germline V gene lookup returns CDR1 SEHNR and CDR2 FQNEAQ (reference sequence). V was trimmed by 6 bases and J by 9 bases, leaving 24 bases between them. This CDR3 comprises 16 residues. CDR3 residues: CASSLNTGSSLGEQFF. DNA of the CDR3: TGTGCCAGCAGTTTAAATACCGGGAGCAGCCTTGGTGAGCAGTTCTTC. The variable domain in full, with the rest retrieved from reference TRBV7-9 and TRBJ2-1, is DTGVSQNPRHKITKRGQNVTFRCDPISEHNRLYWYRQTLGQGPEFLTYFQNEAQLEKSRLLSDRFSAERPKGSFSTLEIQRTEQGDSAMYLCASSLNTGSSLGEQFFGPGTRLTVL.